What follows are 29 T cell receptor beta chains derived from one specimen sequenced in a study of control samples from healthy donors and cancer patients. This table comes from immunoSEQ multiplex PCR, and its TCRdb copy is limited to in-frame clones, with some not included. The sample carries 160,000 or so clones, approximately 96% recorded once. The sequenced sample was blood. These receptors were taken from a woman aged 25-40 years in good health.

V usage is TRBV27 and J usage is TRBJ2-7; 9 nucleotides agree with TRBD1. Germline V gives CDR1 MNHEY, CDR2 SMNVEV (reference sequence). With V trimmed by 5 bases and J by 7 bases, 9 bases remained unmatched. The CDR3 runs to 14 residues. The CDR3 is CASSPRDRAWEQYF. DNA of the CDR3: TGTGCCAGCAGTCCCCGGGACAGGGCTTGGGAGCAGTACTTC.

The genes are TRBV19 and TRBJ2-5; the D gene is possibly TRBD1 (6 bases). From germline, CDR1 is LNHDA and CDR2 SQIVND (reference sequence). V was pared by 3 bases and J by 5 bases, with 10 bases between. CDR3 size: 13 residues. The CDR3 region is CASSMGAWETQYF. The CDR3 nucleotides are TGTGCCAGTAGTATGGGGGCTTGGGAGACCCAGTACTTC. The complete variable domain, with remaining parts taken from reference TRBV19 and TRBJ2-5, reads DGGITQSPKYLFRKEGQNVTLSCEQNLNHDAMYWYRQDPGQGLRLIYYSQIVNDFQKGDIAEGYSVSREKKESFPLTVTSAQKNPTAFYLCASSMGAWETQYFGPGTRLLVL.

This chain connects TRBV9 to TRBJ2-2; TRBD2 matches 10 bases. Trimming cost V 0 bases and J 7 bases; bases outside gene matches: 9. Germline CDR1 is SGDLS and CDR2 is YYNGEE. The CDR3 totals 17 residues. The CDR3 region is CASSVGRLAGGGGELFF. CDR3 sequence (DNA): TGTGCCAGCAGCGTAGGCCGACTAGCGGGCGGTGGCGGGGAGCTGTTTTTT.

This clone came up once. The rearrangement joins TRBV6-5 to TRBJ2-2; D call uncertain. The length of the CDR3 is 13 residues. Trimming left V 8 bases short and J 3 bases short, with 10 bases between. CDR1 and CDR2 (germline): MNHEY, SVGAGI. The CDR3 bases are TGTGCCAGCGGACCTGGACACACCGGGGAGCTGTTTTTT. It specifies CASGPGHTGELFF.

The chain combines TRBV29-1 with TRBJ2-7, with a possible D match to TRBD2 (5 bases). This CDR3 spans 15 amino acids. Deletions cut 5 bases from V and 3 bases from J, with 20 bases between. The germline CDR1 and CDR2 sequences are SQVTM and ANQGSEA. Here the CDR3 reads CSVPNPGSPFYEQYF. The DNA for the CDR3 is TGCAGCGTTCCCAACCCGGGGTCCCCATTCTACGAGCAGTACTTC.

V is TRBV27 and J is TRBJ1-6; 7 positions match TRBD1. This CDR3 has 15 amino acids. With V trimmed by 3 bases and J by 13 bases, 12 bases remained unmatched. CDR1 MNHEY and CDR2 SMNVEV come from the germline V gene (reference sequence). The DNA of the CDR3 is TGTGCCAGCAGTTTGGGCAGGGGGGAATCTTTTCCCCTCCACTTT. Its translation: CASSLGRGESFPLHF.

The V gene is TRBV30, the J gene TRBJ2-1, with 11 bases lining up with TRBD2. The CDR3 is 13 amino acids. The J segment lost 6 bases and the V segment lost 8 bases, leaving 6 bases of the junction unmatched. Germline V gene lookup returns CDR1 GTSNPN and CDR2 SVGIG (reference sequence). The DNA for the CDR3 is TGTGCCCGGGGGACTAGCGGATTCAATGAGCAGTTCTTC. This encodes CARGTSGFNEQFF.

As to this clone: At one end, the junction sequence differs from germline, possibly due to a read error. V usage is TRBV7-7 and J usage is TRBJ2-6, with 8 nucleotides matching TRBD1. In germline, CDR1 is SSHAT, CDR2 FNYEAQ (reference sequence). The CDR3 runs 17 residues. The CDR3 DNA sequence: TGTGCTAGCAGCCCCGGACAGGGAAAGGCTGGGGCCAACGTCCTGACTTTC. It is translated as CASSPGQGKAGANVLTF. Using reference TRBV7-7 and TRBJ2-6 for the parts outside the CDR3, the full variable domain is GAGVSQSPRYKVTKRGQDVTLRCDPISSHATLYWYQQALGQGPEFLTYFNYEAQPDKSGLPSDRFSAERPEGSISTLTIQRTEQRDSAMYRCASSPGQGKAGANVLTFGAGSRLTVL.

This CDR3 reads CASSFGGGVGNSPLHF. As DNA, the CDR3 is TGTGCCAGTAGTTTCGGAGGGGGCGTCGGCAATTCACCCCTCCACTTT. This chain joins TRBV19 and TRBJ1-6, with 7 bases lining up with TRBD1. CDR1 LNHDA and CDR2 SQIVND come from the germline V gene (reference sequence). CDR3 length: 16 residues. Trimming cost V 5 bases and J 7 bases; bases outside gene matches: 11. The variable domain in full, completed from reference TRBV19 and TRBJ1-6, reads DGGITQSPKYLFRKEGQNVTLSCEQNLNHDAMYWYRQDPGQGLRLIYYSQIVNDFQKGDIAEGYSVSREKKESFPLTVTSAQKNPTAFYLCASSFGGGVGNSPLHFGNGTRLTVT.

The genes are TRBV6-1 and TRBJ1-2, with a weak D call TRBD1 (5 bases). The CDR3 loop spans 13 amino acids. CDR1 and CDR2 (germline): MNHNS, SASEGT. The V end was cut by 3 bases, the J end by 2 bases, with 7 bases between. The DNA for the CDR3 is TGTGCCAGCAGTGATGGGGGGAACTATGGCTACACCTTC. Translation: CASSDGGNYGYTF.

The CDR3 is CATRGQSNQPQHF. In nucleotides, the CDR3 is TGTGCCACGAGGGGACAGAGCAATCAGCCCCAGCATTTT. This chain uses TRBV7-2 with TRBJ1-5; 7 positions match TRBD1. With V trimmed by 10 bases and J by 1 base, 4 bases remained unmatched. The germline gives CDR1 SGHTA, CDR2 FQGNSA. The CDR3 covers 13 residues.

This chain links TRBV7-2 with TRBJ1-6; 7 bases match TRBD1. The CDR3 consists of 14 residues. The germline V gene encodes CDR1 SGHTA and CDR2 FQGNSA. The V and J ends lost 2 bases and 10 bases, in that order; junction bases with no gene match: 5. The CDR3 nucleotides are TGTGCCAGCAGCTTATACAGGGGCCAATCACCCCTCCACTTT. Translation: CASSLYRGQSPLHF. Full variable domain (outside the CDR3, taken from reference TRBV7-2 and TRBJ1-6): GAGVSQSPSNKVTEKGKDVELRCDPISGHTALYWYRQSLGQGLEFLIYFQGNSAPDKSGLPSDRFSAERTGGSVSTLTIQRTQQEDSAVYLCASSLYRGQSPLHFGNGTRLTVT.

This chain uses TRBV20-1 with TRBJ2-7; 12 positions agree with TRBD2. The CDR3 extends over 15 amino acids. V was clipped by 3 bases and J by 6 bases; unmatched bases: 9. Germline V gene lookup returns CDR1 DFQATT and CDR2 SNEGSKA (reference sequence). The CDR3 nucleotides are TGCAGTGCTAGTTTGACTAGCGGGAGTGTCCGCGAGCAGTACTTC. Translated, it gives CSASLTSGSVREQYF.

V and J are TRBV4-2 and TRBJ1-4; D is ambiguous. V lost 6 bases and J 0 bases, leaving 8 bases between the germline ends. The germline V gene has CDR1 LGHNA and CDR2 YNFKEQ. The CDR3 covers 14 residues. The CDR3 region is CASSSAATNEKLFF. For the CDR3, the DNA is TGTGCCAGCAGTTCAGCTGCAACTAATGAAAAACTGTTTTTT.

The chain links TRBV30 to TRBJ2-5; D is uncertain. Germline CDR1 and CDR2: GTSNPN and SVGIG (reference sequence). This CDR3 comprises 12 residues. V was clipped by 2 bases and J by 2 bases, with 6 bases between them. The CDR3 DNA reads as TGTGCCTGGAGTTTGTCGCAAGAGACCCAGTACTTC. Residues: CAWSLSQETQYF.

On this clone: Within the sample, other DNA sequences also encode this same CDR3. The V gene is TRBV29-1, the J gene TRBJ2-7; either TRBD1 or TRBD2 may supply D (5 bases each). This CDR3 is 14 amino acids long. CDR1 and CDR2 (germline): SQVTM, ANQGSEA. V gave up 3 bases and J gave up 2 bases, with 14 bases separating them. Here the CDR3 reads CSVEGPERPYEQYF. The CDR3, as DNA: TGCAGCGTTGAGGGACCCGAAAGGCCCTACGAGCAGTACTTC.

V usage is TRBV19 and J usage is TRBJ2-1; TRBD2 aligns across 8 bases. Looked up from germline, CDR1 is LNHDA and CDR2 is SQIVND (reference sequence). The CDR3 sequence is 15 residues long. After removal of 2 bases from V and 2 bases from J, the junction contained 2 bases not matched to a gene. The CDR3 reads CASSISSGTYNEQFF. DNA of the CDR3: TGTGCCAGTAGTATAAGTAGCGGGACCTACAATGAGCAGTTCTTC. The entire variable domain, with the rest obtained from reference TRBV19 and TRBJ2-1, is as follows: DGGITQSPKYLFRKEGQNVTLSCEQNLNHDAMYWYRQDPGQGLRLIYYSQIVNDFQKGDIAEGYSVSREKKESFPLTVTSAQKNPTAFYLCASSISSGTYNEQFFGPGTRLTVL.

This clone was counted a single time. The rearrangement uses TRBV7-6 and TRBJ2-5; 8 bases map to TRBD1. Looked up from germline, CDR1 is SGHVS and CDR2 is FNYEAQ. The CDR3 is 17 amino acids. V lost 5 bases, J lost 5 bases, and 16 bases stayed unmatched. CDR3 bases: TGTGCCAGCAGCCCCATTCGGGCGCAGGGGGCGCGGGAGACCCAGTACTTC. Translated: CASSPIRAQGARETQYF.

This chain links TRBV28 with TRBJ1-6; 11 nucleotides match TRBD1. The CDR3 sequence is 19 residues long. Losses at the gene ends were 6 bases for V and 0 bases for J; bases not matched to a gene: 10. The germline gives CDR1 MDHEN, CDR2 SYDVKM. The CDR3: CASREVPGTGGSYNSPLHF. The CDR3 nucleotides are TGTGCCAGCAGAGAGGTGCCCGGGACAGGGGGCTCCTATAATTCACCCCTCCACTTT.

The chain links TRBV13 to TRBJ2-1; maybe TRBD2 (5 bases). The V gene lost 2 bases and the J gene lost 5 bases, with 10 bases spanning the gap. Germline V CDR1 and CDR2: PRHDT, FYEKMQ (reference sequence). The CDR3 loop spans 14 amino acids. CDR3 sequence (DNA): TGTGCCAGCAGCTTACCGGGATTAAACAATGAGCAGTTCTTC. The encoded protein is CASSLPGLNNEQFF. Variable domain in full (rest from reference TRBV13 and TRBJ2-1): AAGVIQSPRHLIKEKRETATLKCYPIPRHDTVYWYQQGPGQDPQFLISFYEKMQSDKGSIPDRFSAQQFSDYHSELNMSSLELGDSALYFCASSLPGLNNEQFFGPGTRLTVL.

This chain uses TRBV5-4 with TRBJ1-1; possible D gene TRBD1, 5 bases. The CDR3 has 12 amino acids. V was trimmed by 4 bases and J by 11 bases, leaving 15 bases between them. Per the germline V gene, CDR1 is SGHNT and CDR2 is YYREEE (reference sequence). The CDR3 DNA follows: TGTGCCAGCAGCGAGGGGACCACCGAGGCTTTCTTT. Translating it yields CASSEGTTEAFF.

The CDR3 is CASSPGTALNIQYF. CDR3 coding DNA: TGCGCCAGCAGCCCCGGGACTGCACTAAACATTCAGTACTTC. The rearrangement links TRBV4-1 to TRBJ2-4, with TRBD2 as a possible D gene (6 bases). Per germline, CDR1 MGHRA and CDR2 YSYEKL. The CDR3 is 14 residues long. Deletions cut 4 bases from V and 6 bases from J, with 13 bases between.

V usage is TRBV9 and J usage is TRBJ1-4, with 8 bases aligning to TRBD1. CDR1 is SGDLS, CDR2 YYNGEE, per germline. CDR3 size: 17 residues. V was pared by 0 bases and J by 8 bases, with 12 bases of the junction left unmatched. CDR3 nucleotides: TGTGCCAGCAGCGTAGATCCCCAGGGGGCGTTGGAGGAAAAACTGTTTTTT. It encodes CASSVDPQGALEEKLFF.

The V call is TRBV30, the J call TRBJ1-4, with D unresolved. Deletions cut 1 base from V and 8 bases from J, with 8 bases between. The CDR3 is 12 amino acids. The V gene's germline CDR1 is GTSNPN and CDR2 SVGIG (reference sequence). The CDR3 sequence is CAWSDGGEKLFF. The CDR3 DNA is TGTGCCTGGAGTGACGGAGGGGAAAAACTGTTTTTT.

Worth noting for this clone: In the same sample, other DNA sequences code for this CDR3. This sequence joins TRBV18 and TRBJ2-7, with D hard to call. Trimming removed 2 bases at V and 0 bases at J, with 2 bases between. CDR1 and CDR2 from the germline V gene are KGHSH and LQKENI. The length of the CDR3 is 12 residues. CDR3 sequence reads: CASSPSSYEQYF. DNA for the CDR3: TGTGCCAGCTCACCAAGCTCCTACGAGCAGTACTTC.

V and J are TRBV12-3 or TRBV12-4 and TRBJ1-6; TRBD1 might be the D (6 bases). V lost 4 bases, J lost 9 bases, and 10 bases lay in between. The CDR3 spans 13 residues. The CDR3 region has the DNA TGTGCCAGCAGTTCAACAGGGAGTTCACCCCTCCACTTT. Protein product: CASSSTGSSPLHF.

V is TRBV19 and J is TRBJ2-3; D may be TRBD2 (5 bases). CDR1 and CDR2 from the germline V gene are LNHDA and SQIVND (reference sequence). Trimming took 4 bases from V and 6 from J, leaving 17 bases between them. The CDR3 contains 15 residues. The CDR3 coding sequence is TGTGCCAGTAGTACACGAGGGAAGGGAGAGGATACGCAGTATTTT. Protein product: CASSTRGKGEDTQYF. Looking up the rest from reference TRBV19 and TRBJ2-3 gives the full variable domain: DGGITQSPKYLFRKEGQNVTLSCEQNLNHDAMYWYRQDPGQGLRLIYYSQIVNDFQKGDIAEGYSVSREKKESFPLTVTSAQKNPTAFYLCASSTRGKGEDTQYFGPGTRLTVL.

The chain employs TRBV11-2 and TRBJ1-1; 10 positions agree with TRBD1. The CDR3 is 15 amino acids. The V gene's germline CDR1 is SGHAT and CDR2 FQNNGV. The ends lost 2 bases at V and 5 bases at J; junction bases unmatched: 5. The CDR3 DNA sequence: TGTGCCAGCAGCTTACGGACAGGGGGGTTGACTGAAGCTTTCTTT. Its protein product is CASSLRTGGLTEAFF. Filled out from reference TRBV11-2 and TRBJ1-1, the complete variable domain reads EAGVAQSPRYKIIEKRQSVAFWCNPISGHATLYWYQQILGQGPKLLIQFQNNGVVDDSQLPKDRFSAERLKGVDSTLKIQPAKLEDSAVYLCASSLRTGGLTEAFFGQGTRLTVV.

The chain recombines TRBV6-1 with TRBJ1-5; D possibly corresponds to TRBD1 (6 bases). This CDR3 is built from 20 residues. Trimming removed 3 bases from V and 0 bases from J, with 24 bases in between. CDR1 is MNHNS and CDR2 is SASEGT in the germline V gene. In nucleotides, the CDR3 is TGTGCCAGCAGTGACCTCTTGACAGGATTAACCTCCAATAGCAATCAGCCCCAGCATTTT. It specifies CASSDLLTGLTSNSNQPQHF.